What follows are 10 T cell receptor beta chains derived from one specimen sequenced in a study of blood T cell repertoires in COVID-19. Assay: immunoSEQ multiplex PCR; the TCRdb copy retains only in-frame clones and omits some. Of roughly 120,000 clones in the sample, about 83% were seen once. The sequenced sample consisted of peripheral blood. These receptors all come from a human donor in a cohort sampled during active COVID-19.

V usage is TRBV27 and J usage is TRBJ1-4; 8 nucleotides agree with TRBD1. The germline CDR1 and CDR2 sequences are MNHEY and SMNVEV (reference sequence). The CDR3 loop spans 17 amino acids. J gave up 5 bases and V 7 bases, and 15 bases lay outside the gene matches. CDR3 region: CASTLFGVAGGNEKLFF. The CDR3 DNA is TGTGCCAGCACCCTTTTTGGCGTGGCAGGGGGCAATGAAAAACTGTTTTTT.

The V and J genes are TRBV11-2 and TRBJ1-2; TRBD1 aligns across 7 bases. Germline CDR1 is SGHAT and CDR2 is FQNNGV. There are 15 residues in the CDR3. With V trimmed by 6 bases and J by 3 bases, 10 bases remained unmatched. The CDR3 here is CASRKQGSRDYGYTF. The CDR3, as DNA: TGTGCCAGCAGGAAACAGGGGTCAAGAGACTATGGCTACACCTTC.

The CDR3 bases are TGTGCTAGTGGTTCCACCCCGGGACAGGGGGCCTACGAGCAGTACTTC. The encoded protein is CASGSTPGQGAYEQYF. This rearrangement joins TRBV12-5 to TRBJ2-7; 11 bases match TRBD1. CDR1 is LGHNT, CDR2 FRNRAP, per germline. V gave up 4 bases and J gave up 2 bases; unmatched junction bases: 7. This CDR3 is built from 16 residues. Full variable domain (remainder filled in from reference TRBV12-5 and TRBJ2-7): DARVTQTPRHKVTEMGQEVTMRCQPILGHNTVFWYRQTMMQGLELLAYFRNRAPLDDSGMPKDRFSAEMPDATLATLKIQPSEPRDSAVYFCASGSTPGQGAYEQYFGPGTRLTVT.

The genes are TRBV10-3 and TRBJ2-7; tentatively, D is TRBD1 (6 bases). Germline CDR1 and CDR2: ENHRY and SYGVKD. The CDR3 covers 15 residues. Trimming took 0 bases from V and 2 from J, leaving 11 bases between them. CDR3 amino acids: CAISESDSTPYEQYF. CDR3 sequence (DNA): TGTGCCATCAGTGAGTCGGACAGCACCCCCTACGAGCAGTACTTC.

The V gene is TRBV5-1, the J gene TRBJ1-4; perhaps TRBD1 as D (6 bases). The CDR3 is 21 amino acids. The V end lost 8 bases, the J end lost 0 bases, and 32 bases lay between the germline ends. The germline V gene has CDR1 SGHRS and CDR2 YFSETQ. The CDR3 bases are TGCGCCAGAATCCGGGACCATCGATGGTGGGGGCCCTTTGCAACTAATGAAAAACTGTTTTTT. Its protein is CARIRDHRWWGPFATNEKLFF.

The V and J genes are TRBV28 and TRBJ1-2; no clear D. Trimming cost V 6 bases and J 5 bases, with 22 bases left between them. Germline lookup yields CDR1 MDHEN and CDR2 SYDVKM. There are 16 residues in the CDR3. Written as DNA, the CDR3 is TGTGCCAGCAGCCCCACGGGAGGGTTTGGTGGGTATGGCTACACCTTC. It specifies CASSPTGGFGGYGYTF.

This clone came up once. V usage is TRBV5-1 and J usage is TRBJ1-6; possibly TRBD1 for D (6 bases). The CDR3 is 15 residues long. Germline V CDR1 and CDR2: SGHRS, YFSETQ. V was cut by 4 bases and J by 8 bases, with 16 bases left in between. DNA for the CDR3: TGCGCCAGCAGCCTGACAGGCGATCAGGATTCACCCCTCCACTTT. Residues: CASSLTGDQDSPLHF.

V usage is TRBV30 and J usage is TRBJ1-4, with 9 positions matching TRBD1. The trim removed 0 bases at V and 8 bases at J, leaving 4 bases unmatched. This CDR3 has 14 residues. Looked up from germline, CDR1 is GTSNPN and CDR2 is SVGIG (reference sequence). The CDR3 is CAWSVGTGSEKLFF. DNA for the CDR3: TGTGCCTGGAGTGTAGGGACAGGGAGCGAAAAACTGTTTTTT.

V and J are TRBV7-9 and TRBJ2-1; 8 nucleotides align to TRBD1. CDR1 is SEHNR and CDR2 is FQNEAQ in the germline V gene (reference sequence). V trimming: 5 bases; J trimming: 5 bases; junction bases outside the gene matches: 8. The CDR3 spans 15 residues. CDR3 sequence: CASSLYEDRDNEQFF. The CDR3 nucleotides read TGTGCCAGCAGCCTATACGAGGACAGGGACAATGAGCAGTTCTTC.

The CDR3 sequence: CSAYRGTEAFF. The CDR3 DNA follows: TGCAGTGCTTACAGGGGCACTGAAGCTTTCTTT. This chain uses TRBV20-1 with TRBJ1-1; 7 bases agree with TRBD1. The CDR3 length is 11 residues. CDR1 DFQATT and CDR2 SNEGSKA come from the germline V gene (reference sequence). The trim removed 5 bases at V and 4 bases at J, leaving 1 base unmatched.